This TCR beta chain stems from a study of blood T cell repertoires in COVID-19. Overall study: Sample material is recorded as cDNA or gDNA derived from T cells, B-cell-depleted T cells, or PBMCs.

Assay used: immunoSEQ multiplex PCR; TCRdb lists only in-frame clones, some missing. The sample contains 200,000 to 250,000 clones, about 78% of which appear only once. The CDR3 is made up of 14 amino acids. Germline V CDR1 and CDR2: SGHRS, YFSETQ. V dropped 4 bases and J dropped 5; count of bases not matched to a gene: 2. This TCR was recovered from a woman aged 70 to 79 with acute or convalescent COVID-19. The sample consisted of peripheral blood. This chain joins TRBV5-1 and TRBJ1-4; 10 nucleotides align to TRBD1. CDR3 DNA sequence: TGCGCCAGCAGCACGGACAGGGGGAATGAAAAACTGTTTTTT. Residues: CASSTDRGNEKLFF.